The rows below give T cell receptor beta chains drawn from one sample of a study of T cells in Graves' hyperthyroidism and ophthalmopathy. TCRdb re-analysed the multiplex PCR reads in MiXCR, keeping a single row per CDR3 protein. The data contain more than 600,000 distinct CDR3 sequences, about a sixth of them singletons. Sequencing was carried out using blood. Receptors originate from a man younger than 35 with Graves' hyperthyroidism. Both conserved end residues are part of each CDR3. The order of the fields is D gene, V gene, clone size, J gene, CDR3 DNA, CDR3 protein. The D gene is left open where the match is weak. Clone size is not always given. Where it is, it says once, few, many or a class for expanded clones.

.	TRBV7-3	few	TRBJ2-1	TGTGCCAGCAGCTTAAATAGCGAGACCTACAATGAGCAGTTCTTC	CASSLNSETYNEQFF
TRBD1	TRBV18	many	TRBJ1-1	TGTGCCAGCTCACCTCGGGGACAGGGAGGCACTGAAGCTTTCTTT	CASSPRGQGGTEAFF
TRBD2	TRBV20-1	few	TRBJ2-1	TGCAGTGCGGGACTAGCGGGTCCCTTGAATGAGCAGTTCTTC	CSAGLAGPLNEQFF
TRBD2	TRBV9	many	TRBJ2-7	TGTGCCAGCAGCGCGGGGACTAGCGGGAGTCACGAGCAGTACTTC	CASSAGTSGSHEQYF
.	TRBV6-1	many	TRBJ2-2	TGTGCCAGCAAAGCGAGGAGAAACACCGGGGAGCTGTTTTTT	CASKARRNTGELFF
.	TRBV28	many	TRBJ1-6	TGTGCCAGCAGCCCCCCTTGGGGGACTGGGTCACCCCTCCACTTT	CASSPPWGTGSPLHF
.	TRBV24-1	many	TRBJ2-7	TGTGCCACCAGTGAGTCAGGGGTCTCGGGAGAGCAGTACTTC	CATSESGVSGEQYF
TRBD2	TRBV20-1	.	TRBJ2-3	TGCAGTGCTGGCGCGGGGGGGGTCGGCACGCAGTATTTT	CSAGAGGVGTQYF
.	TRBV2	many	TRBJ2-3	TGTGCCAGCCACCTTAGCGGCGCAGATACGCAGTATTTT	CASHLSGADTQYF
.	TRBV5-5	few	TRBJ1-6	TGTGCCAGCAGCTTGGTCCCAGCGGTCAGCTCCTATAATTCACCCCTCCACTTT	CASSLVPAVSSYNSPLHF
.	TRBV5-1	many	TRBJ2-1	TGCGCCAGCGGCAATTCAGGGTACAATGAGCAGTTCTTC	CASGNSGYNEQFF
.	TRBV6-1	.	TRBJ2-4	TGTGCCAGCAGTGGTGGGGTTGCCAAAAACATTCAGTGCTTC	CASSGGVAKNIQCF
.	TRBV11-2	many	TRBJ2-5	TGTGCCAGCAGCCCCTGGCAGGGGATACAAGAGACCCAGTACTTC	CASSPWQGIQETQYF
.	TRBV20-1	.	TRBJ1-1	TGCAGTGCTAGAGATCCTCAGACAGCCAACACTGAAGCTTTCTTT	CSARDPQTANTEAFF
.	TRBV2	many	TRBJ2-5	TGTACCGGATGTATCGAGACCCAAGAGACCCAGTACTTC	CTGCIETQETQYF
TRBD2	TRBV5-1	once	TRBJ2-7	TGCGCCAGCAGTGGTGGACTAGCGAGAGCCGGCGAGCAGTACTTC	CASSGGLARAGEQYF
.	TRBV28	.	TRBJ2-7	TGTGCCAGCAGTCCTACATCCTTTTACGAGCAGTACTTC	CASSPTSFYEQYF
.	TRBV19	.	TRBJ2-7	TGTGCCAGTAGTATAGGGGGGACGGCCGCCGGGGAGCAGTACTTC	CASSIGGTAAGEQYF
TRBD1	TRBV28	few	TRBJ1-3	TGTGCCAGCAGTTTGGGCAGGGGGCATCCTTCTGGAAACACCATATATTTT	CASSLGRGHPSGNTIYF
.	TRBV30	few	TRBJ2-7	TGTGCCTGGAGCGTCTCGACCTACGAGCAGTACTTC	CAWSVSTYEQYF
TRBD1	TRBV27	many	TRBJ2-7	TGTGCCAGCAGTCCGGACAGGGCACACTACGAGCAGTACTTC	CASSPDRAHYEQYF
.	TRBV27	many	TRBJ2-5	TGTGCCAGCATACCTTTCGGGGGCTCGGAGACCCAGTACTTC	CASIPFGGSETQYF
.	TRBV9	once	TRBJ1-1	TGTGCCAGCAGCAGGGGGGGGGGGGGGCGCGGCACTGAAGCTTTCTTT	CASSRGGGGRGTEAFF
TRBD2	TRBV20-1	few	TRBJ2-7	TGCAGTGCTAGGGGGCTAGCGGGAGCGGGGGAGCAGTACTTC	CSARGLAGAGEQYF
.	TRBV15	.	TRBJ1-3	TGTGCCACCAGCATTTCTCAGGGACTCTCTGGAAACACCATATATTTT	CATSISQGLSGNTIYF
.	TRBV19	few	TRBJ1-5	TGTGCCAGTAAGGTGGGGGGAAACAGCAATCAGCCCCAGCATTTT	CASKVGGNSNQPQHF
.	TRBV7-2	many	TRBJ2-6	TGTGCCAGCAGCTTAGCGAGGGGGAGCTCTGGGGCCAACGTCCTGACTTTC	CASSLARGSSGANVLTF
.	TRBV12-3/TRBV12-4	many	TRBJ1-4	TGTGCCAGCAGTCCCGGGGGACGGAATGAAAAACTGTTTTTT	CASSPGGRNEKLFF
.	TRBV6-1	.	TRBJ2-5	TGTGCCAGCACCCGTGCCGGGTGGGAGACCCAGTACTTC	CASTRAGWETQYF
TRBD1	TRBV5-1	.	TRBJ2-3	TGCGCCAGCAGCCCGGGACAGGGGGGCTCCCACACAGATACGCAGTATTTT	CASSPGQGGSHTDTQYF
TRBD1	TRBV7-9	few	TRBJ1-2	TGTGCCAGCACCCTCTCCATACAGGGGCGATATGGCTACACCTTC	CASTLSIQGRYGYTF
TRBD2	TRBV10-3	many	TRBJ2-7	TGTGCCATCAGTGGCCGGGGAGGGGCGGAGGACGAGCAGTACTTC	CAISGRGGAEDEQYF
.	TRBV5-1	.	TRBJ2-4	TGCGCCAGCAGGGGTGGTCGTCTAGCCAAAAACATTCAGTACTTC	CASRGGRLAKNIQYF
TRBD1	TRBV12-3/TRBV12-4	many	TRBJ1-3	TGTGCCAGCAGCTTAAGGCGCCGGACAGGGCGAGGAAACACCATATATTTT	CASSLRRRTGRGNTIYF
.	TRBV24-1	.	TRBJ2-1	TGTGCCACCAGTGATTTCGAGCGGAGCAACAATGAGCAGTTCTTC	CATSDFERSNNEQFF
.	TRBV5-1	.	TRBJ2-2	TGCGCCAGCAGCTTGAAGGGATCTTACACCGGGGAGCTGTTTTTT	CASSLKGSYTGELFF
.	TRBV7-2	.	TRBJ2-1	TGTGCCAGCAGCTTTTCCGGGGCGAGCTCCTACAATGAGCAGTTCTTC	CASSFSGASSYNEQFF
TRBD1	TRBV7-3	few	TRBJ2-5	TGTGCCAGCAGCTTAGTAGGGGGCTTGGAGACCCAGTACTTC	CASSLVGGLETQYF
.	TRBV7-9	.	TRBJ2-5	TGTGCCAGCAGCTTACCAGCATTCCAAGAGACCCAGTACTTC	CASSLPAFQETQYF
TRBD1	TRBV19	.	TRBJ1-4	TGTGCCAGTAGTATCCGGGGACAGCAAAATGAAAAACTGTTTTTT	CASSIRGQQNEKLFF
TRBD1	TRBV2	many	TRBJ1-5	TGTGCCAGCAGGGGGCGGACAGGGGGAGACCAGCCCCAGCATTTT	CASRGRTGGDQPQHF
TRBD2	TRBV11-3	many	TRBJ2-1	TGTGCCAGCAGCTTAGATGCGGGAGGGTTGAGTGAGCAGTTCTTC	CASSLDAGGLSEQFF
.	TRBV28	many	TRBJ2-1	TGTGCCAGCAGTCCCAGGACAGTCTCCTACAATGAGCAGTTCTTC	CASSPRTVSYNEQFF
.	TRBV12-3/TRBV12-4	many	TRBJ1-5	TGTGCCAGCAGTCCAACCCGTTGGGGTAGTGGCAATCAGCCCCAGCATTTT	CASSPTRWGSGNQPQHF
.	TRBV29-1	many	TRBJ2-5	TGCAGCATACAACGCAGAGAAGAGACCCAGTACTTC	CSIQRREETQYF
.	TRBV2	.	TRBJ2-3	TGTGCCAGCAAAGGACTATCAGATACGCAGTATTTT	CASKGLSDTQYF
.	TRBV3-1	many	TRBJ2-7	TGTGCCAGCAGCCAAGGAGGAGGGGCCCTCGAGCAGTACTTC	CASSQGGGALEQYF
TRBD1	TRBV24-1	few	TRBJ2-3	TGTGCCACCAGGACAGGGGGCGCAGATACGCAGTATTTT	CATRTGGADTQYF
.	TRBV7-9	.	TRBJ2-5	TGTGCCAGCAGCTTAGTGGCTGAGCAAGAGACCCAGTACTTC	CASSLVAEQETQYF
TRBD1	TRBV11-2	.	TRBJ1-3	TGTGCCAGCAGCGGAAGACAGGGGTTTGGAAACACCATATATTTT	CASSGRQGFGNTIYF
.	TRBV7-6	.	TRBJ2-7	TGTGCCAGCGGCTTAGAGCAGAGCTCCTACGAGCAGTACTTC	CASGLEQSSYEQYF
.	TRBV15	few	TRBJ2-1	TGTGCCACCAGCGGCAGTACTAGCTTCCCTGAGCAGTTCTTC	CATSGSTSFPEQFF
.	TRBV2	many	TRBJ2-3	TGTGCCAGCAGTGAGGGGGGGCCCCGCGCAGATACGCAGTATTTT	CASSEGGPRADTQYF
TRBD1	TRBV7-9	many	TRBJ1-1	TGTGCCAGCAGCTTAGGAGAGGGGGCTTGGCCTGAAGCTTTCTTT	CASSLGEGAWPEAFF